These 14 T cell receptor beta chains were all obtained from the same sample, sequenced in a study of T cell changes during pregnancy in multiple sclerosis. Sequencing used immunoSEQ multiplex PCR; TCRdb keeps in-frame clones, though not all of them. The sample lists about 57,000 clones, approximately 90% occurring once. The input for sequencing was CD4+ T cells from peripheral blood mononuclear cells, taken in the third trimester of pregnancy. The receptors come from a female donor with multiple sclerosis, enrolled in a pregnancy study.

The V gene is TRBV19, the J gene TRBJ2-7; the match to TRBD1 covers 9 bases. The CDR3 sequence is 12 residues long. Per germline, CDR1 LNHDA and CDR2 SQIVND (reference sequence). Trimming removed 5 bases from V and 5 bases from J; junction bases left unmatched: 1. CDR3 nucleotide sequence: TGTGCCAGTAGTGACAGGGGGGACGAGCAGTACTTC. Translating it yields CASSDRGDEQYF.

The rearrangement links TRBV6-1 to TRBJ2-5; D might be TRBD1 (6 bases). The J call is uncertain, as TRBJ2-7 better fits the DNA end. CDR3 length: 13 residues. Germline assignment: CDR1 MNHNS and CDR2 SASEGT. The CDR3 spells CASTLTGLYEQYF. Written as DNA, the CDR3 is TGTGCCAGCACATTAACAGGGTTGTACGAGCAGTACTTC.

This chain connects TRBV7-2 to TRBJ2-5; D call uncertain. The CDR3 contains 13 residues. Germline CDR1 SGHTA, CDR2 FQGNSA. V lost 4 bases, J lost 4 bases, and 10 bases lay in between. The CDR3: CASSSTPPETQYF. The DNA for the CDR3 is TGTGCCAGCAGCTCTACTCCCCCAGAGACCCAGTACTTC.

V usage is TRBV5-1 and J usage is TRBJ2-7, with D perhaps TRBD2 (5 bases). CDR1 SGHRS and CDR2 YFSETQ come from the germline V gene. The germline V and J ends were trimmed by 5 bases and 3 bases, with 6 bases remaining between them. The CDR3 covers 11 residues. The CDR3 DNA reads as TGCGCCAGCAGTCGGGGCTACGAGCAGTACTTC. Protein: CASSRGYEQYF.

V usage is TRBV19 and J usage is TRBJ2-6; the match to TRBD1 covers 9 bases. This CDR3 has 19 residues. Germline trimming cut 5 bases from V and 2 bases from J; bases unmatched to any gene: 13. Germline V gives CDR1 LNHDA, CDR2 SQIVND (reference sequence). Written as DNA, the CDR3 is TGTGCCAGTAGTCCTCCGAGGGACAGGGTGGGCCCTGGGGCCAACGTCCTGACTTTC. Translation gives CASSPPRDRVGPGANVLTF.

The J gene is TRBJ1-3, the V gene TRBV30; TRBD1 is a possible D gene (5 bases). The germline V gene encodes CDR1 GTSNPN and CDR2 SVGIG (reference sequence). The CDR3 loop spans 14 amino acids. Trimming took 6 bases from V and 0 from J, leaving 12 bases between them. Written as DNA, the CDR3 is TGTGCCTGCGGCCCAGGGCACTCTGGAAACACCATATATTTT. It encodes CACGPGHSGNTIYF.

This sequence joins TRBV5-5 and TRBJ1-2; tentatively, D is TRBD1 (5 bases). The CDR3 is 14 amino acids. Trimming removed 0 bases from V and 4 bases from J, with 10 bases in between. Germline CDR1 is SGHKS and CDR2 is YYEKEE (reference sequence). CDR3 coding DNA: TGTGCCAGCAGCTTGGCCGGCGGGGCCTATGGCTACACCTTC. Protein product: CASSLAGGAYGYTF. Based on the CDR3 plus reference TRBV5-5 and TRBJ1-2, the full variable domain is DAGVTQSPTHLIKTRGQQVTLRCSPISGHKSVSWYQQVLGQGPQFIFQYYEKEERGRGNFPDRFSARQFPNYSSELNVNALLLGDSALYLCASSLAGGAYGYTFGSGTRLTVV.

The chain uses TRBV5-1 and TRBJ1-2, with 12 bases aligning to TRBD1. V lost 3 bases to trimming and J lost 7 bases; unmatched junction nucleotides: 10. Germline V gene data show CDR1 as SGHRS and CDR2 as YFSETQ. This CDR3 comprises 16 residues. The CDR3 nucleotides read TGCGCCAGCAGCTCCCCCGGGACAGGGGGCCAAGCTGGCTACACCTTC. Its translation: CASSSPGTGGQAGYTF.

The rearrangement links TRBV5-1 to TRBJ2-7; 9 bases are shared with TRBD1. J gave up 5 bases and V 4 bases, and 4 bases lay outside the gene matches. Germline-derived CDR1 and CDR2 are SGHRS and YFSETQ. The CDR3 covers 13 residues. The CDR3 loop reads CASSGQGRDEQYF. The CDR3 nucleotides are TGCGCCAGCAGCGGACAGGGGAGGGACGAGCAGTACTTC.

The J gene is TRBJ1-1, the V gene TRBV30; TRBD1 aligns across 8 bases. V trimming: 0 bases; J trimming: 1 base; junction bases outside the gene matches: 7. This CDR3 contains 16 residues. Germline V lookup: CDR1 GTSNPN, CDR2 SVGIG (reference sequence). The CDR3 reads CAWSVKIGQGNTEAFF. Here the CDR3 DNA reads TGTGCCTGGAGTGTAAAAATAGGACAGGGGAACACTGAAGCTTTCTTT.

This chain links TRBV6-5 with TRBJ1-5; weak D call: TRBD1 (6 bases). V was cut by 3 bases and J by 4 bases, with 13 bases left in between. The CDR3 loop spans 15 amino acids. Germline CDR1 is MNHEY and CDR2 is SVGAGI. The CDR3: CASSYTGQSNQPQHF. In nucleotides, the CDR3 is TGTGCCAGCAGTTATACCGGACAGTCTAATCAGCCCCAGCATTTT.

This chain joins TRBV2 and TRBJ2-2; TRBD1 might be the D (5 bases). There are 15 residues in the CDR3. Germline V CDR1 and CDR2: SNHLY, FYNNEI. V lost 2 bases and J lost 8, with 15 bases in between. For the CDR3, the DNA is TGTGCCAGCAGTGAACTCGACAGTCCTTCGGGGGAGCTGTTTTTT. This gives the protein CASSELDSPSGELFF.

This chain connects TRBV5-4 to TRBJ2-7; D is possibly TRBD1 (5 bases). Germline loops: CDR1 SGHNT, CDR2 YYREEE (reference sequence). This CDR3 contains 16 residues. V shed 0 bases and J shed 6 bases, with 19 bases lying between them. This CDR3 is CASSLVGSGFVGEQYF. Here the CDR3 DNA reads TGTGCCAGCAGCTTGGTAGGTTCAGGGTTCGTCGGCGAGCAGTACTTC.

The DNA for the CDR3 is TGTGCCAGCAGCCCCCAAGGAGGGTTCGGTGGATCTTTCTTT. Translation gives CASSPQGGFGGSFF. The chain has TRBV14 and TRBJ1-1, with unresolved D. This CDR3 has 14 amino acids. The V gene lost 4 bases and the J gene lost 12 bases, with 21 bases spanning the gap. Germline V gives CDR1 SGHDN, CDR2 FVKESK.